Listed below are T cell receptor beta chains from one sample, sequenced in a study of T cell responses to AZD1222 COVID-19 vaccine. Data came from immunoSEQ multiplex PCR; TCRdb stores just in-frame clones and leaves some out. The data show some 120,000 clones, with approximately 92% seen just once and around 8% held by the top ten. Specimen: peripheral blood, collected 28 days after the second AZD1222 dose. The receptors here all came from an adult who received the AZD1222 COVID-19 vaccine. CDR3s include the opening cysteine and the closing phenylalanine or tryptophan. A D gene is named only where the DNA matches it firmly. Clone size is shown for a subset of rows, as once, few, many or a class of expanded clone.

NA	TRBJ1-2	NA	TRBV5-5	TGTGCCAGCAGCTTGTCCGTAGGGTCGGACTATGGCTACACCTTC	CASSLSVGSDYGYTF
once	TRBJ1-5	NA	TRBV20-1	TGCAGTGCTAGTTTGGCGGGATATAGCAATCAGCCCCAGCATTTT	CSASLAGYSNQPQHF
NA	TRBJ1-1	TRBD1	TRBV3-1/TRBV3-2	TGTGCCAGCAGCCAATTTCAGGGGGGCACTGAAGCTTTCTTT	CASSQFQGGTEAFF
once	TRBJ1-6	TRBD1	TRBV15	TGTGCCACCAGCAGAGATCTCGGACAGGGGGATAATTCACCCCTCCACTTT	CATSRDLGQGDNSPLHF
once	TRBJ1-6	TRBD1	TRBV6-5	TGTGCCAGCAAGGCCGGGACAGGGTCCGGGAGGCCCCTCCACTTT	CASKAGTGSGRPLHF
NA	TRBJ2-1	NA	TRBV28	TGTGCCAGCTGGGACTCGTGGGTCAATGAGCAGTTCTTC	CASWDSWVNEQFF
NA	TRBJ1-1	NA	TRBV11-2	TGTGCCAGCAGCTATGACAGAAACACTGAAGCTTTCTTT	CASSYDRNTEAFF
NA	TRBJ2-7	NA	TRBV19	TGTGCCAGTAGTTTCACTATGTCCCCCGGGACGGACTCCTACGAGCAGTACTTC	CASSFTMSPGTDSYEQYF
once	TRBJ1-4	NA	TRBV3-1/TRBV3-2	TGTGCCAGCAGCCAAGGCAGGCTAAGACATGAAAAACTGTTTTTT	CASSQGRLRHEKLFF
NA	TRBJ1-2	NA	TRBV19	TGTGCCAGTAGGCATTTCGGGATATCGTATGGCTACACCTTC	CASRHFGISYGYTF
few	TRBJ2-2	NA	TRBV24-1	TGTGCCACCGCCGGGTTTTCGATCGGGGAGCTGTTTTTT	CATAGFSIGELFF
NA	TRBJ2-7	TRBD1	TRBV19	TGTGCCAGTAGCACCCTCCCCGGGACAGAAAACTCCTACGAGCAGTACTTC	CASSTLPGTENSYEQYF
NA	TRBJ1-2	NA	TRBV9	TGTGCCAGCAGCGTAGGGGGTGACTATGGCTACACCTTC	CASSVGGDYGYTF
NA	TRBJ1-3	TRBD1	TRBV5-1	TGCGCCAGCAGCTACGTAAACGACAGGGCGGACACCATATATTTT	CASSYVNDRADTIYF
NA	TRBJ1-1	TRBD1	TRBV5-1	TGCGCCAGCAGCTTCGGACAGGGCACTGAAGCTTTCTTT	CASSFGQGTEAFF
NA	TRBJ2-5	NA	TRBV4-1	TGCGCCAGCAGCCAAGACTTGTCGGCGGGACAAGAGACCCAGTACTTC	CASSQDLSAGQETQYF
NA	TRBJ2-5	NA	TRBV28	TGTGCCAGCAGTTCCCCGACACGTCGGATTGGGACCCAGTACTTC	CASSSPTRRIGTQYF
NA	TRBJ1-5	NA	TRBV21-1	TGTGCCAGCAGCAAACACAATACAGGGTTTCATCAGCCCCAGCATTTT	CASSKHNTGFHQPQHF
NA	TRBJ2-1	TRBD2	TRBV5-1	TGCGCCAGCAGCTCGGGGACTAGCGGGAGGGTCAATGAGCAGTTCTTC	CASSSGTSGRVNEQFF
NA	TRBJ2-2	NA	TRBV10-1	TGCGCCAGCAGTAAGGCTCGGGGGAACACCGGGGAGCTGTTTTTT	CASSKARGNTGELFF
NA	TRBJ2-2	TRBD1	TRBV19	TGTGCCAGTAGTAACCGGGACAGACGCACCGGGGAGCTGTTTTTT	CASSNRDRRTGELFF
NA	TRBJ1-4	NA	TRBV27	TGTGCCAGCAGTTTATGGGGCACTAATGAAAAACTGTTTTTT	CASSLWGTNEKLFF
NA	TRBJ1-6	NA	TRBV19	TGTGCCAGTAGTTGGGGGCGCCCTTCCTATAATTCACCCCTCCACTTT	CASSWGRPSYNSPLHF
NA	TRBJ2-1	NA	TRBV18	TGTGCCAGCTCACCACCGGATGAGGATGAGCAGTTCTTC	CASSPPDEDEQFF
once	TRBJ2-6	NA	TRBV6-5	TGTGCCAGCAGTTTAGAATTCGGGGCCAACGTCCTGACTTTC	CASSLEFGANVLTF
NA	TRBJ2-7	NA	TRBV29-1	TGCAGCGTTTTATCAGGGGAAACCTACGAGCAGTACTTC	CSVLSGETYEQYF
NA	TRBJ1-3	NA	TRBV19	TGTGCCAGTAGTATAGTGCCGAGCTCTGGAAACACCATATATTTT	CASSIVPSSGNTIYF
NA	TRBJ2-2	NA	TRBV29-1	TGCAGCGTTAGGGGACAGAACACCGGGGAGCTGTTTTTT	CSVRGQNTGELFF
NA	TRBJ2-5	NA	TRBV11-3	TGTGCCAGCAGCCTTATGGGGGGTGAAGAGACCCAGTACTTC	CASSLMGGEETQYF
NA	TRBJ2-1	TRBD2	TRBV19	TGTGCCAGCAGAGCGGGAGTGAGCTACAATGAGCAGTTCTTC	CASRAGVSYNEQFF
NA	TRBJ2-3	TRBD2	TRBV20-1	TGCAGTGCTAGTGGGGCGGGAGCCCCCTCAGATACGCAGTATTTT	CSASGAGAPSDTQYF
NA	TRBJ1-2	TRBD1	TRBV7-2	TGTGCCAGCAGCTTATTTGCCTCAGGGGGCGAGGGCTACACCTTC	CASSLFASGGEGYTF
NA	TRBJ1-3	NA	TRBV19	TGTGCCAGTAGTACCGGGGTTACCTCTGGAAACACCATATATTTT	CASSTGVTSGNTIYF
NA	TRBJ2-5	NA	TRBV7-2	TGTGCCAGCACCCTTTCTCGGGCAGAACAAGAGACCCAGTACTTC	CASTLSRAEQETQYF
NA	TRBJ2-6	NA	TRBV3-1/TRBV3-2	TGTGCCAGCAGCCAAGAGAGGTCCGGGACCTTTTACTCTGGGGCCAACGTCCTGACTTTC	CASSQERSGTFYSGANVLTF
NA	TRBJ1-5	NA	TRBV19	TGTGCCAGTAGACTTCGTGGGGCCCAGAGCAATCAGCCCCAGCATTTT	CASRLRGAQSNQPQHF
NA	TRBJ1-2	TRBD1	TRBV10-3	TGTGCCATCAGTGAAGGAGCGGACAGGGCATGGTATGGCTACACCTTC	CAISEGADRAWYGYTF
NA	TRBJ2-7	NA	TRBV24-1	TGTGCCACCAGTGAAACCCGGGACACGTCCTACGAGCAGTACTTC	CATSETRDTSYEQYF
NA	TRBJ1-2	TRBD1	TRBV14	TGTGCCAGCAGCCTGGGACAGGGCTATGGTGGCTACACCTTC	CASSLGQGYGGYTF